This T cell receptor beta chain was captured in a study of blood T cells in healthy people across ages. Together with a sample-barcoded 5' primer, a J-beta primer mix was included in a second PCR lasting about 6 to 11 cycles. TCRdb recomputed calls from the 5' RACE reads with MiXCR, one row per CDR3 protein. There are over a million distinct CDR3 sequences in the sample; under 55% occur only once, and 4% lies in the top ten. In its sample, this clonotype was seen once. The CDR3 loop spans 12 amino acids. V gave up 8 bases and J gave up 2 bases, with 8 bases separating them. The source is a woman aged 18-29 years in good health. The sample was blood. The rearrangement uses TRBV12-3 or TRBV12-4 and TRBJ2-3; the D gene is possibly TRBD2 (6 bases). The CDR3 DNA is TGTGCCAGCCGGGAGAACACAGATACGCAGTATTTT. Translation gives CASRENTDTQYF.